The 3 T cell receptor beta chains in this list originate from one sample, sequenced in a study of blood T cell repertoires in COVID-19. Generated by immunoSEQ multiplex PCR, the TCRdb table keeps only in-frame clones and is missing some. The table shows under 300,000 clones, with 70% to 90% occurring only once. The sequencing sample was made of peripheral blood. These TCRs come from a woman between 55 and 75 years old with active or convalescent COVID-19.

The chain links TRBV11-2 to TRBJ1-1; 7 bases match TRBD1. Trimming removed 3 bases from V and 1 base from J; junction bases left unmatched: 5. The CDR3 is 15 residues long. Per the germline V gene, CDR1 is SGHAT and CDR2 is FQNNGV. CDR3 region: CASSFSGTENTEAFF. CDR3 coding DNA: TGTGCCAGCAGCTTCTCCGGGACAGAGAACACTGAAGCTTTCTTT.

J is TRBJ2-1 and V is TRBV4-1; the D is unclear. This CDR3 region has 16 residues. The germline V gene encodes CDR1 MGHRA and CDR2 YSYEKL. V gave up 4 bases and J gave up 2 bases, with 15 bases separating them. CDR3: CASSPLPLRTYNEQFF. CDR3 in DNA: TGCGCCAGCAGCCCCCTACCGCTACGCACCTACAATGAGCAGTTCTTC.

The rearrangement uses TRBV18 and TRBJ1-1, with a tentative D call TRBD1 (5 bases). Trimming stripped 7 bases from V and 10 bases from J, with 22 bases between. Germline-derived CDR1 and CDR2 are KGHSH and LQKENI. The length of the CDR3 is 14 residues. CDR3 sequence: CASFPNQVGEGAFF. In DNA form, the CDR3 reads TGTGCCAGCTTCCCCAATCAGGTAGGGGAAGGAGCTTTCTTT.